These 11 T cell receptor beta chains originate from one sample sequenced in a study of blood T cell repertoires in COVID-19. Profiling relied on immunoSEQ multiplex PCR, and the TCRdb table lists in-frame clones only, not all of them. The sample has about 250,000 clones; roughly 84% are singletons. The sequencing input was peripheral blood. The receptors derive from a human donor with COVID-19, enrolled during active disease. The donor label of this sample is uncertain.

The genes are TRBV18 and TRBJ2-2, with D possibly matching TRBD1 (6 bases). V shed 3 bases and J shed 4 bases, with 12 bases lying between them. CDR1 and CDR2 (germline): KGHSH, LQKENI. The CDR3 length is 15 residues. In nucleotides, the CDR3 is TGTGCCAGCTCACCTATCAGGACAGTCACCGGGGAGCTGTTTTTT. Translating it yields CASSPIRTVTGELFF.

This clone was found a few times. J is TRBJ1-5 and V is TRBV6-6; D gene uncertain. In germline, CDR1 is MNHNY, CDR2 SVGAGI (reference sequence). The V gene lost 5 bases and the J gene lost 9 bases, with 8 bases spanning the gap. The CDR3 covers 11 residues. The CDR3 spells CASSPEGPQHF. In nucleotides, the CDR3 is TGTGCCAGCAGTCCCGAGGGGCCCCAGCATTTT.

The chain's CDR3 is CASSTGQGSNTEAFF. DNA of the CDR3: TGTGCCAGCAGCACCGGACAGGGATCGAACACTGAAGCTTTCTTT. This chain links TRBV11-1 with TRBJ1-1; 8 nucleotides agree with TRBD1. The CDR3 contains 15 residues. V lost 5 bases to trimming and J lost 1 base; unmatched junction nucleotides: 6. Looked up from germline, CDR1 is SGHAT and CDR2 is FQDESV (reference sequence). The full variable domain, its missing parts supplied by reference TRBV11-1 and TRBJ1-1, is EAEVAQSPRYKITEKSQAVAFWCDPISGHATLYWYRQILGQGPELLVQFQDESVVDDSQLPKDRFSAERLKGVDSTLKIQPAELGDSAMYLCASSTGQGSNTEAFFGQGTRLTVV.

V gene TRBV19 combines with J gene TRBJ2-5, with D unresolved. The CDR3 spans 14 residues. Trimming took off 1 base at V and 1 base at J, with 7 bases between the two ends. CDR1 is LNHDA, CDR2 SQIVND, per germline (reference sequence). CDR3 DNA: TGTGCCAGTAGTATAGCCCAGGCCCAAGAGACCCAGTACTTC. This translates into CASSIAQAQETQYF.

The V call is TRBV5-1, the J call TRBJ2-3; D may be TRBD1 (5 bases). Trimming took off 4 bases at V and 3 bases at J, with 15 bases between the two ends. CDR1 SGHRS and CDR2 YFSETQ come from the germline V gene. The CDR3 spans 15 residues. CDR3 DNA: TGCGCCAGCAGCCAAACGCGACAGATGACAGATACGCAGTATTTT. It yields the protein CASSQTRQMTDTQYF.

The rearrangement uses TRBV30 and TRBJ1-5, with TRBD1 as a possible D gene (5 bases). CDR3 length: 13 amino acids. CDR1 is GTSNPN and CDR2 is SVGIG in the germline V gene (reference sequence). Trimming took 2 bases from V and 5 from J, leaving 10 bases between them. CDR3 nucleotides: TGTGCCTGGAGTTGGGGGGGACATCAGCCCCAGCATTTT. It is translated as CAWSWGGHQPQHF.

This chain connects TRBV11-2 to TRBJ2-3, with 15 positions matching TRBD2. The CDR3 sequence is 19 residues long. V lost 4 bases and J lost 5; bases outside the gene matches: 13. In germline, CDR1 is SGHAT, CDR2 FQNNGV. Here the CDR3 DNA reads TGTGCCAGCAGCTCACCACAGGGACTAGCGGGAGGCCGGGGAGATACGCAGTATTTT. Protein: CASSSPQGLAGGRGDTQYF.

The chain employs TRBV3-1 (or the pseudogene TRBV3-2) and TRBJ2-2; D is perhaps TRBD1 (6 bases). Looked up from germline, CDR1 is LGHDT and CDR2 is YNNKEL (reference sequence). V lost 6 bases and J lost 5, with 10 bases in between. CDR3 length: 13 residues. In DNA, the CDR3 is TGTGCCAGCAGTCAACAGGGTACCGGGGAGCTGTTTTTT. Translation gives CASSQQGTGELFF.

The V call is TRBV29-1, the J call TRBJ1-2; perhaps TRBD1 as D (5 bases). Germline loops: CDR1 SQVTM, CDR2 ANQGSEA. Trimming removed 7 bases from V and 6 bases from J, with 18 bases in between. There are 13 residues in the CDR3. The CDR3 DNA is TGCAGCGCCATTGGGGGGTCACCGGATGGCTACACCTTC. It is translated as CSAIGGSPDGYTF.

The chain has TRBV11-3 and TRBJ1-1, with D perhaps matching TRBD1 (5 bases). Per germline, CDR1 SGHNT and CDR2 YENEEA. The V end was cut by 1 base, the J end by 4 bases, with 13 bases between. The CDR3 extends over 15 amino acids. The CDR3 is CASSLVGGAPTEAFF. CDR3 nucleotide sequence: TGTGCCAGCAGCTTAGTGGGTGGGGCCCCCACTGAAGCTTTCTTT.

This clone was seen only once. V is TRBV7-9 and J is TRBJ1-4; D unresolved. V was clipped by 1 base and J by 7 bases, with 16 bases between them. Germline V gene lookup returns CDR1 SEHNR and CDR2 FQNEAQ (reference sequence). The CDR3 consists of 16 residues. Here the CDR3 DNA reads TGTGCCAGCAGCTTAGAGGCGGCCAGCGGGAGTGAAAAACTGTTTTTT. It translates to CASSLEAASGSEKLFF.